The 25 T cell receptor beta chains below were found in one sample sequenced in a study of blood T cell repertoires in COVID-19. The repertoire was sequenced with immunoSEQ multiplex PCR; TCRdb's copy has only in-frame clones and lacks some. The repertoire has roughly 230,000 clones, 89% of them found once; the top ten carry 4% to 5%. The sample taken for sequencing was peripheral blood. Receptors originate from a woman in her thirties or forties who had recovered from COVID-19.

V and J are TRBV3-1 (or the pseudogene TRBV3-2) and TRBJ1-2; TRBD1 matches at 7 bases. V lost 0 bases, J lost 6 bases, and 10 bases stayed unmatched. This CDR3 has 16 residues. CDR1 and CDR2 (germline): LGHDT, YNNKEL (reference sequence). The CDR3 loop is CASSQEVGTVINGYTF. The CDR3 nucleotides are TGTGCCAGCAGCCAAGAAGTTGGGACAGTTATTAATGGCTACACCTTC.

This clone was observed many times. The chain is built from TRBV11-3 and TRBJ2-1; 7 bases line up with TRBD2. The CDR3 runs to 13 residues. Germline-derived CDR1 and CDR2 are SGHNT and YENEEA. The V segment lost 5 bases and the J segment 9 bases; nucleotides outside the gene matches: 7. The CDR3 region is CASSTGLDSEQFF. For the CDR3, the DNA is TGTGCCAGCAGCACCGGACTAGACTCTGAGCAGTTCTTC.

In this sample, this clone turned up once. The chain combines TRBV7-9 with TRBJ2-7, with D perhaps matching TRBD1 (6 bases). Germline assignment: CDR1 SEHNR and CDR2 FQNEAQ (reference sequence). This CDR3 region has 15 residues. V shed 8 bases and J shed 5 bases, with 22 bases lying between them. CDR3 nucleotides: TGTGCCAGCCCCAGAGACGGGACATTCATCCACGAGCAGTACTTC. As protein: CASPRDGTFIHEQYF.

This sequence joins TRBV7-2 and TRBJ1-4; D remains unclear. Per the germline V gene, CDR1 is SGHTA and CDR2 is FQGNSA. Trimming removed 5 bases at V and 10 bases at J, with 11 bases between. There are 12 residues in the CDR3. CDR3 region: CASSRYEGKLFF. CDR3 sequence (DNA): TGTGCCAGCAGCCGTTACGAGGGAAAACTGTTTTTT.

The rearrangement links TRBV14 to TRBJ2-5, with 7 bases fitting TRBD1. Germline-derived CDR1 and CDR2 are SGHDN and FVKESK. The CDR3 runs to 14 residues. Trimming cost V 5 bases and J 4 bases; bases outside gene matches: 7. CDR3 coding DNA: TGTGCCAGCAGCGCACGACAGGGCGGAGAGACCCAGTACTTC. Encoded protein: CASSARQGGETQYF.

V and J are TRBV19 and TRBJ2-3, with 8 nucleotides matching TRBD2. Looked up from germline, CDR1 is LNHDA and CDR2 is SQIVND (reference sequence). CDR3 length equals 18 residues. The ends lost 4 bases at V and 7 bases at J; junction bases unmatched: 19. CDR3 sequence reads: CASSTPGGGAPAGYTQYF. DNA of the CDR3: TGTGCCAGTAGTACACCCGGGGGGGGTGCGCCCGCGGGTTATACGCAGTATTTT.

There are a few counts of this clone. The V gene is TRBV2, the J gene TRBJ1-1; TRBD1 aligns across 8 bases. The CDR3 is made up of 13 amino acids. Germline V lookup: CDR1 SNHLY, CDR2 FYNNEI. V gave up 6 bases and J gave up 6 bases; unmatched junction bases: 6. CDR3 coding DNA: TGTGCCAGCAGCGACAGGGGTTGGGCTGAAGCTTTCTTT. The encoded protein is CASSDRGWAEAFF.

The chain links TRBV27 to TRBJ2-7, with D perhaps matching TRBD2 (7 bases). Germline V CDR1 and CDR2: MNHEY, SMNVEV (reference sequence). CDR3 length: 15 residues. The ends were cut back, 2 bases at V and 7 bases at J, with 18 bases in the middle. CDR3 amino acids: CASSLRGGLSGEQYF. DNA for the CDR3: TGTGCCAGCAGTTTACGCGGGGGCCTTAGTGGGGAGCAGTACTTC.

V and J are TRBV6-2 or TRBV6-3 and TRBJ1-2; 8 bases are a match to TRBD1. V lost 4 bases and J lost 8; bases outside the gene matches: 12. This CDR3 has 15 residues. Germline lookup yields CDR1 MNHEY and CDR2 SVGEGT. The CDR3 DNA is TGTGCCAGCAGTTGGCAACCGGGACAGGCGATAGGCTACACCTTC. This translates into CASSWQPGQAIGYTF.

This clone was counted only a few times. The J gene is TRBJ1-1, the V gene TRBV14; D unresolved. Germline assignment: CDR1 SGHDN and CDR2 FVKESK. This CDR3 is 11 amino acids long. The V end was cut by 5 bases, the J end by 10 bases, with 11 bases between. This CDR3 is CASSAGFTAFF. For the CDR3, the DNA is TGTGCCAGCAGCGCGGGTTTTACAGCTTTCTTT.

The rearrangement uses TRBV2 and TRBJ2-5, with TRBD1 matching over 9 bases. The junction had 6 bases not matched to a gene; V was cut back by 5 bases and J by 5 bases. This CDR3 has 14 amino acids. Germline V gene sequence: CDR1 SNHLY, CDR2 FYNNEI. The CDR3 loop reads CASSLDRGEETQYF. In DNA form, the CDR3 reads TGTGCCAGCAGTCTGGACAGGGGCGAGGAGACCCAGTACTTC.

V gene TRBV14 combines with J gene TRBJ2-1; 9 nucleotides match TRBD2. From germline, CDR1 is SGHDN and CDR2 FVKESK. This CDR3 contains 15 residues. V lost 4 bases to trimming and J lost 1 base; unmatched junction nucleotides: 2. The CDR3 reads CASSLLAGSYNEQFF. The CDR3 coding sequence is TGTGCCAGCAGCCTTCTAGCGGGGTCCTACAATGAGCAGTTCTTC.

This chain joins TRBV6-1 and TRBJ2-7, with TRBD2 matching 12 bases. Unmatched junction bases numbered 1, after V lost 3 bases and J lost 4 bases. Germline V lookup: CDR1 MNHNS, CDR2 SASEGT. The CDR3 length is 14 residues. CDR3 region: CASSETSGGYEQYV. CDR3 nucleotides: TGTGCCAGCAGTGAGACTAGCGGGGGATACGAGCAGTACGTC.

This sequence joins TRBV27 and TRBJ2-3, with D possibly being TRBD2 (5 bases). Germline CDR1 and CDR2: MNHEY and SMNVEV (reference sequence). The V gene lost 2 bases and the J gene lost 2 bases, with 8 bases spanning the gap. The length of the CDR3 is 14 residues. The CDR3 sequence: CASSLTRYTDTQYF. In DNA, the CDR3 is TGTGCCAGCAGTTTAACTAGGTACACAGATACGCAGTATTTT.

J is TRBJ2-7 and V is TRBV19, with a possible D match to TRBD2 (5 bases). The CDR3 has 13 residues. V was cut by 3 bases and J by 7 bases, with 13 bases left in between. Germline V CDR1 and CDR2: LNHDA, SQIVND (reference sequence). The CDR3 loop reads CASSIGVDGEQYF. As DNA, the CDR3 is TGTGCCAGTAGTATCGGGGTAGATGGGGAGCAGTACTTC.

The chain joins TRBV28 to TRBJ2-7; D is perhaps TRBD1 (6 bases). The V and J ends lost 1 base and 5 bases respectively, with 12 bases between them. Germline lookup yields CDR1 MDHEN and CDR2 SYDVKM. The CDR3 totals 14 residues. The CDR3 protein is CASSLLGTRDEQYF. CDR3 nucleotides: TGTGCCAGCAGTTTATTGGGGACAAGGGACGAGCAGTACTTC.

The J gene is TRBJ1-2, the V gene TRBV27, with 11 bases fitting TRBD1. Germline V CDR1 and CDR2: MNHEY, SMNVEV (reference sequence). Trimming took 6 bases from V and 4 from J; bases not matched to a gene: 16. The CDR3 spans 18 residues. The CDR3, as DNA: TGTGCCAGCAGGTTACCGGGACAGGGGGAACCCTACTCCTATGGCTACACCTTC. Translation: CASRLPGQGEPYSYGYTF.

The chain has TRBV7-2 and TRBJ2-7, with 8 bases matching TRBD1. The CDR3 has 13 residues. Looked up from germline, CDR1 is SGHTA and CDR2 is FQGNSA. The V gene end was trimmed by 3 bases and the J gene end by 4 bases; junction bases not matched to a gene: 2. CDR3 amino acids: CASSFDRGYEQYV. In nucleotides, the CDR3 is TGTGCCAGCAGCTTCGACAGGGGATACGAGCAGTACGTC.

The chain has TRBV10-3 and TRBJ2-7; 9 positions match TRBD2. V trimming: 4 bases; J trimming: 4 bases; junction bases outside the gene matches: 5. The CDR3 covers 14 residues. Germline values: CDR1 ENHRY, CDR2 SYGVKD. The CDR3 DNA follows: TGTGCCATCAGTGTCCGCGGGGGGGCTTACGAGCAGTACTTC. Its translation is CAISVRGGAYEQYF.

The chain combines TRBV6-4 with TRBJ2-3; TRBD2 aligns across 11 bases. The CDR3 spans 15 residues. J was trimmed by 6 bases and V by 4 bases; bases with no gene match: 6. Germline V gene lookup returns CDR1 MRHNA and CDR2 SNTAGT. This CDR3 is CASSVSGRARDTQYF. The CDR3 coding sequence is TGTGCCAGCAGTGTTAGCGGGAGGGCTCGGGATACGCAGTATTTT.

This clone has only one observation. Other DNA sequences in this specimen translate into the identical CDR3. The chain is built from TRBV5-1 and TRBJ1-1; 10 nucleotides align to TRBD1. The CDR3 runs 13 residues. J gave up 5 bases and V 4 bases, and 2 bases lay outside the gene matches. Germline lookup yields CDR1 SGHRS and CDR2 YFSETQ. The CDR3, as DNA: TGCGCCAGCAGCGGACAGGGGGGGACTGAAGCTTTCTTT. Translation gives CASSGQGGTEAFF.

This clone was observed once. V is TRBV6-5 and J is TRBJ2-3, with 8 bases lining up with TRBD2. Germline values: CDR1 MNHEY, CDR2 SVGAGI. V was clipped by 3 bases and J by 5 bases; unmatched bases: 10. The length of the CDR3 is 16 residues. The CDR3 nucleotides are TGTGCCAGCAGTTATCTGATCGGGGGGGCCCTAGATACGCAGTATTTT. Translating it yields CASSYLIGGALDTQYF.

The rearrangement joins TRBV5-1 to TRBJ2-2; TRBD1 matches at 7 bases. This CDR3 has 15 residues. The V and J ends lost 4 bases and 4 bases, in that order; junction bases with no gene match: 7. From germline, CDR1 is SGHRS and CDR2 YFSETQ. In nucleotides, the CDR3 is TGCGCCAGCAGCCCGACAGGGACCAGCACCGGGGAGCTGTTTTTT. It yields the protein CASSPTGTSTGELFF.

CDR3 protein: CASSLIESQPQHF. CDR3 coding DNA: TGTGCCAGCAGTCTTATCGAGAGTCAGCCCCAGCATTTT. The rearrangement joins TRBV12-3 or TRBV12-4 to TRBJ1-5; D remains unclear. This CDR3 is 13 amino acids long. V lost 5 bases to trimming and J lost 6 bases, with 11 bases between them.

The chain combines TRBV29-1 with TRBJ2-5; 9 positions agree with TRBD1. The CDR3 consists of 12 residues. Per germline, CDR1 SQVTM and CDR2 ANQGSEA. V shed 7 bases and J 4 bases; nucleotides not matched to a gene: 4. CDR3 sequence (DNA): TGCAGCGGAACAGGGGGCCCAGAGACCCAGTACTTC. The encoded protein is CSGTGGPETQYF.